Listed below are T cell receptor beta chains from one sample, sequenced in a study of blood T cell repertoires in COVID-19. TCRdb keeps only in-frame clones here, not all; method: immunoSEQ multiplex PCR. Of about 200,000 clones in the sample, 70% to 90% were seen once. Sequences were obtained from peripheral blood. The receptors were sampled from a woman older than 75 with acute or convalescent COVID-19. Each CDR3 is given with its conserved first and last residue. D genes are given only for firm matches. Size tells how often a clone was seen (once, few, many) or the class of an expanded clone, and some rows leave it out.

>TRBV7-9|NA|once|TRBJ2-2
CASRTSTSNTGELFF
TGTGCCAGCAGAACTAGCACCTCGAACACCGGGGAGCTGTTTTTT
>TRBV29-1|NA|NA|TRBJ1-1
CSVVLAGSGTEAFF
TGCAGCGTTGTCCTTGCGGGGAGCGGCACTGAAGCTTTCTTT
>TRBV28|TRBD1|NA|TRBJ1-1
CASSSPTGGSAEAFF
TGTGCCAGCAGTTCCCCGACAGGGGGTTCGGCTGAAGCTTTCTTT
>TRBV18|NA|NA|TRBJ2-7
CASSPSQGYEQYF
TGTGCCAGCTCACCGTCCCAGGGGTACGAGCAGTACTTC
>TRBV11-3|NA|NA|TRBJ2-5
CASSFSPAGETQYF
TGTGCCAGCAGCTTTAGCCCAGCGGGAGAGACCCAGTACTTC
>TRBV10-3|TRBD2|NA|TRBJ2-2
CAISESLLTSSRTGELFF
TGTGCCATCAGTGAGTCTCTACTGACTAGCTCGAGGACCGGGGAGCTGTTTTTT
>TRBV3-1/TRBV3-2|NA|few|TRBJ1-1
CASSLADTNDEAFF
TGTGCCAGCAGCCTAGCGGACACCAACGATGAAGCTTTCTTT
>TRBV18|TRBD1|NA|TRBJ2-2
CASSPGQGFTGELFF
TGTGCCAGCTCACCGGGACAGGGTTTCACCGGGGAGCTGTTTTTT
>TRBV11-2|NA|NA|TRBJ2-7
CASSSQSGGPTYEQYF
TGTGCCAGCAGCTCCCAGTCCGGGGGGCCCACCTACGAGCAGTACTTC
>TRBV4-2|TRBD2|NA|TRBJ2-4
CASSQEGRAQNIQYF
TGTGCCAGCAGCCAAGAAGGGAGGGCGCAAAACATTCAGTACTTC